These T cell receptor beta chains were read from a single sample in a study of cytomegalovirus exposure and HLA in healthy donors. Assay used: immunoSEQ multiplex PCR; TCRdb lists only in-frame clones, some missing. The profile shows approximately 160,000 clones, roughly four fifths of them singletons. Specimen: PBMCs. The receptor source for this set is a man aged 18 to 29 in good health and CMV-seronegative. Both conserved end residues are trimmed from each CDR3.

j_call: TRBJ2-3
v_call: TRBV10-3
cdr3_aa: ATLGGLDWADTQY

j_call: TRBJ1-2
v_call: TRBV27
cdr3_aa: ASRASVRGGYT

j_call: TRBJ2-3
v_call: TRBV5-1
cdr3_aa: ASSLGLAGSALGDTQY

j_call: TRBJ2-7
v_call: TRBV21-1
cdr3_aa: ASSRGGTSGATDSYEQY

j_call: TRBJ2-5
v_call: TRBV19
cdr3_aa: ASSIGRRETQY

j_call: TRBJ2-1
v_call: TRBV7-9
cdr3_aa: ASTPEGAYYNEQF

j_call: TRBJ2-2
v_call: TRBV6-6
cdr3_aa: ASSPGVDGELF

j_call: TRBJ2-7
v_call: TRBV6-5
cdr3_aa: ASSYSRSGYEQY

j_call: TRBJ2-3
v_call: TRBV6-4
cdr3_aa: ASSLLAGGPDTQY

j_call: TRBJ2-3
v_call: TRBV9
cdr3_aa: ASSVADTQY

j_call: TRBJ2-3
v_call: TRBV6-6
cdr3_aa: ASKSAGAKTDTQY

j_call: TRBJ2-3
v_call: TRBV9
cdr3_aa: ASTRGGPDTQY

j_call: TRBJ1-2
v_call: TRBV10-3
cdr3_aa: AISGTGVNYGYT

j_call: TRBJ2-2
v_call: TRBV9
cdr3_aa: ASSQGQGHTGELF

j_call: TRBJ2-5
v_call: TRBV7-9
cdr3_aa: ASSLIGETQY

j_call: TRBJ2-5
v_call: TRBV19
cdr3_aa: ASSIVTGREETQY

j_call: TRBJ2-2
v_call: TRBV4-3
cdr3_aa: ASSQEREGGMWVSGELF

j_call: TRBJ1-3
v_call: TRBV27
cdr3_aa: ASSPTGGNTIY

j_call: TRBJ1-4
v_call: TRBV10-1
cdr3_aa: ATPQGFYGVNEKLF

j_call: TRBJ1-5
v_call: TRBV19
cdr3_aa: ASSRQGASNQPQH

j_call: TRBJ2-5
v_call: TRBV7-8
cdr3_aa: ASSPRETQY

j_call: TRBJ2-1
v_call: TRBV9
cdr3_aa: ASSVVSIGRANEQF

j_call: TRBJ2-7
v_call: TRBV6-5
cdr3_aa: ASSYWTDTPSYEQY

j_call: TRBJ2-5
v_call: TRBV10-3
cdr3_aa: AIAPVVGETQY

j_call: TRBJ1-4
v_call: TRBV6-5
cdr3_aa: ASSLQGSGEKLF

j_call: TRBJ2-7
v_call: TRBV13
cdr3_aa: ASSRGDSYEQY

j_call: TRBJ2-2
v_call: TRBV7-2
cdr3_aa: ASSLGASGRTGELF

j_call: TRBJ2-7
v_call: TRBV9
cdr3_aa: ASSVDGGYEQY

j_call: TRBJ2-1
v_call: TRBV9
cdr3_aa: ASSSRLAGYNEQF

j_call: TRBJ2-1
v_call: TRBV5-1
cdr3_aa: ASSPGGSWNEQF

j_call: TRBJ2-3
v_call: TRBV5-8
cdr3_aa: ASSWTGGITDTQY

j_call: TRBJ2-7
v_call: TRBV19
cdr3_aa: ATRQGTSYEQY

j_call: TRBJ2-5
v_call: TRBV7-2
cdr3_aa: ASSPLERREQETQY

j_call: TRBJ1-2
v_call: TRBV4-1
cdr3_aa: ASSQIQEYYGYT

j_call: TRBJ2-2
v_call: TRBV5-6
cdr3_aa: ASGGQLGIVGELF

j_call: TRBJ1-1
v_call: TRBV10-2
cdr3_aa: ASSELQGTEAF

j_call: TRBJ1-5
v_call: TRBV18
cdr3_aa: ASSPEGPPQPQH

j_call: TRBJ2-7
v_call: TRBV4-3
cdr3_aa: ASSQELASTSSYEQY

j_call: TRBJ1-2
v_call: TRBV27
cdr3_aa: ASSYTGGGDGYT

j_call: TRBJ2-4
v_call: TRBV7-2
cdr3_aa: ASSKIAGVAKNIQY

j_call: TRBJ2-3
v_call: TRBV9
cdr3_aa: ASSSTGTHQPDTQY

j_call: TRBJ2-7
v_call: TRBV10-3
cdr3_aa: ATRQGKHEQY

j_call: TRBJ2-3
v_call: TRBV6-5
cdr3_aa: ASSYGGGTDTQY

j_call: TRBJ1-1
v_call: TRBV5-1
cdr3_aa: ASSLGGRGHGTEAF

j_call: TRBJ2-7
v_call: TRBV4-3
cdr3_aa: ASSQLASGFSYEQY

j_call: TRBJ2-6
v_call: TRBV19
cdr3_aa: ASSIIIYRGQGHSGANVLT

j_call: .
v_call: TRBV7-2
cdr3_aa: ASSPWASGRLMGIYEQY

j_call: TRBJ1-4
v_call: TRBV11-2
cdr3_aa: ASSHSGTGVLRGLF

j_call: TRBJ2-2
v_call: TRBV6-5
cdr3_aa: ASSTLDGAGELF

j_call: TRBJ2-1
v_call: TRBV5-4
cdr3_aa: ASSQRSSGRPGEQF

j_call: TRBJ2-7
v_call: TRBV5-6
cdr3_aa: ASSRGGGERAYEQY

j_call: TRBJ2-5
v_call: TRBV7-6
cdr3_aa: ASRLLIEETQY

j_call: TRBJ2-3
v_call: TRBV5-4
cdr3_aa: ASSTSGRGTDTQY

j_call: TRBJ2-7
v_call: TRBV19
cdr3_aa: ASSRDFFWEQY

j_call: TRBJ2-3
v_call: TRBV4-2
cdr3_aa: ASSQDFHWQGGGVDTQY

j_call: TRBJ2-3
v_call: TRBV5-6
cdr3_aa: ASGSRDRGLTDTQY

j_call: TRBJ2-7
v_call: TRBV11-2
cdr3_aa: ASSSESGADHEQY